The source of this T cell receptor (beta chain) is a study of human T cells and chemical hapten exposure. The time point: patch test 2, 6 weeks after DPC sensitization. This sample's treatment: therapeutic diphenylcyclopropenone sensitization with weekly scalp DPC. Alopecia patients between 18 and 70 years old and suitable for DPC were used as donors. Authors' data handling: Per-sample TCR counts ranged from about 23,224 to 750,000, median about 100,000. TCRdb re-called the RACE reads through MiXCR, storing one row per CDR3 protein. These V and J calls derive from TCRdb rather than the authors' analysis. This sample has under 450,000 distinct CDR3 sequences, with nearly 6.5% found just once. This clonotype was seen repeatedly, ten times or more. Its antigen is unknown. CDR1 is SNHLY, CDR2 FYNNEI, per germline. The V and J ends lost 3 bases and 0 bases respectively, with 21 bases between them. This CDR3 region has 18 residues.

Overall study findings and caveats: There was alopecia in the donors, so their immune response may differ from that of healthy people.

The chain employs TRBV2 and TRBJ2-7, with a possible D match to TRBD1 (6 bases). Sequenced here: whole blood, sampled in connection with sensitization to the hapten diphenylcyclopropenone (DPC). This TCR was sampled from a woman in her late teens or twenties with alopecia areata. Some clones in this sample may be carry-over from other donors' samples. CDR3 loop: CASSEQGMTPASSYEQYF. DNA of the CDR3: TGTGCCAGCAGTGAGCAGGGGATGACCCCGGCTAGCTCCTACGAGCAGTACTTC.